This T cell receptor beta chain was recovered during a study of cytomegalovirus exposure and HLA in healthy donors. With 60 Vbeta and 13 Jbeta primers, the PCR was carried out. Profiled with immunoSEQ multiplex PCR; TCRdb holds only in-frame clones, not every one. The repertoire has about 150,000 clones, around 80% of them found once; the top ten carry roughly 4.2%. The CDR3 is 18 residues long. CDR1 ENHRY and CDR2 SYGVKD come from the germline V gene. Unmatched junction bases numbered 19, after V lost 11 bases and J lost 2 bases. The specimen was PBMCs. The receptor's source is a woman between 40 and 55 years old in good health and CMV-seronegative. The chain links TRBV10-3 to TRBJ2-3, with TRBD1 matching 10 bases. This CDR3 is CASLDRGRSSPFTDTQYF. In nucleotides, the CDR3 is TGTGCCTCCCTAGACAGGGGGCGTTCCTCCCCTTTCACAGATACGCAGTATTTT.